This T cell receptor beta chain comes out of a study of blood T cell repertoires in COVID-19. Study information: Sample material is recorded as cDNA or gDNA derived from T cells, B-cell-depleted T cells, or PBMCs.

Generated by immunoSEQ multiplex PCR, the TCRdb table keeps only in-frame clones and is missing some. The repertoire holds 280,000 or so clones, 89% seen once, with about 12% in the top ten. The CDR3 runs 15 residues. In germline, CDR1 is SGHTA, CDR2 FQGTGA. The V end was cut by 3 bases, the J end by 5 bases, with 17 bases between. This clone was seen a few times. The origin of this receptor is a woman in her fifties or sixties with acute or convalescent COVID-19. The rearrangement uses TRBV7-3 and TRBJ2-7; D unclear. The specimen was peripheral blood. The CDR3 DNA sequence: TGTGCCAGCAGCTTGATCAGGTCAGATAAGCACGAGCAGTACTTC. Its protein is CASSLIRSDKHEQYF.